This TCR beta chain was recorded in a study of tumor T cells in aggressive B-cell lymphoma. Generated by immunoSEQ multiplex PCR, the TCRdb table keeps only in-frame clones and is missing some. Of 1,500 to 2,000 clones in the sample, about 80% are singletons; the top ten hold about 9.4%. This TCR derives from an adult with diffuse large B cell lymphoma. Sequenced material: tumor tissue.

The CDR3 nucleotides read TGTGCCAGCAGCTTCCCTCGGACAGAGCAGTTCTTC. This encodes CASSFPRTEQFF. This sequence joins TRBV7-9 and TRBJ2-1, with D possibly TRBD1 on 5 matching bases. CDR3 length equals 12 residues. Germline V gene sequence: CDR1 SEHNR, CDR2 FQNEAQ (reference sequence). Between the trimmed V and J ends, which lost 3 bases and 10 bases, there was a span of 10 bases.